The rows below give T cell receptor beta chains drawn from one sample of a study of blood T cell repertoires in COVID-19. Produced via immunoSEQ multiplex PCR; TCRdb's table is partial and in-frame only. The sample contains about 160,000 clones, over 80% of which appear only once. Source material: peripheral blood. All receptors come from a woman in her fifties or sixties with acute or convalescent COVID-19. Each CDR3 is given with its conserved first and last residue. The order of the fields is J gene, D gene, V gene, clone size, CDR3 DNA, CDR3 protein. A D gene is named only where the DNA matches it firmly. Clone size is not always given. Where it is, it says once, few, many or a class for expanded clones.

j_call: TRBJ1-1
d_call: .
v_call: TRBV5-4
clone_size: .
cdr3_nt: TGTGCCAGCAGCTCCCAAACACTGAACACTGAAGCTTTCTTT
cdr3_aa: CASSSQTLNTEAFF

j_call: TRBJ1-5
d_call: TRBD1
v_call: TRBV5-6
clone_size: .
cdr3_nt: TGTGCCAGCAGCTGGGGGACAGGGGTAGATCAGCCCCAGCATTTT
cdr3_aa: CASSWGTGVDQPQHF

j_call: TRBJ2-6
d_call: .
v_call: TRBV9
clone_size: .
cdr3_nt: TGTGCCAGCAGCGTAACCCTAGCTGGGGCCAACGTCCTGACTTTC
cdr3_aa: CASSVTLAGANVLTF

j_call: TRBJ2-1
d_call: .
v_call: TRBV28
clone_size: .
cdr3_nt: TGTGCCAGCAGTTTATCGCGTCGAGGGAGTGAGCAGTTCTTC
cdr3_aa: CASSLSRRGSEQFF

j_call: TRBJ2-7
d_call: TRBD1
v_call: TRBV11-1
clone_size: .
cdr3_nt: TGTGCCAGCAGCTTAAGGCCAGAATCAGGGGGCGGGGAGCAGTACTTC
cdr3_aa: CASSLRPESGGGEQYF

j_call: TRBJ1-3
d_call: TRBD1
v_call: TRBV18
clone_size: once
cdr3_nt: TGTGCCAGCTCTCCAATAATCAGGGGGCGATCTGGAAACACCATATATTTT
cdr3_aa: CASSPIIRGRSGNTIYF

j_call: TRBJ1-1
d_call: .
v_call: TRBV7-7
clone_size: .
cdr3_nt: TGTGCCAGCAGCTTTTTTCCCCCTCCAGGGAACACTGAAGCTTTCTTT
cdr3_aa: CASSFFPPPGNTEAFF

j_call: TRBJ2-3
d_call: .
v_call: TRBV3-1/TRBV3-2
clone_size: .
cdr3_nt: TGTGCCAGCAGCCAAGAGGGAGGGGGGGAAGATACGCAGTATTTT
cdr3_aa: CASSQEGGGEDTQYF

j_call: TRBJ1-5
d_call: .
v_call: TRBV2
clone_size: .
cdr3_nt: TGTGCCAGCAGTGAAATGCTGCGGCAGGGTAATCAGCCCCAGCATTTT
cdr3_aa: CASSEMLRQGNQPQHF

j_call: TRBJ2-1
d_call: .
v_call: TRBV5-1
clone_size: .
cdr3_nt: TGCGCCAGCAGCCCAGGGGTCATCATCCGTGAGCAGTTCTTC
cdr3_aa: CASSPGVIIREQFF

j_call: TRBJ1-2
d_call: TRBD1
v_call: TRBV19
clone_size: .
cdr3_nt: TGTGCCAGTAGTAACGGGGACAGATTCTCTGGCTACACCTTC
cdr3_aa: CASSNGDRFSGYTF

j_call: TRBJ1-4
d_call: .
v_call: TRBV3-1/TRBV3-2
clone_size: .
cdr3_nt: TGTGCCAGCAGCCACGGTCGTGAAAAACTGTTTTTT
cdr3_aa: CASSHGREKLFF

j_call: TRBJ2-2
d_call: .
v_call: TRBV27
clone_size: .
cdr3_nt: TGTGCCAGCAGACGAGCAGGCGGGGAGCTGTTTTTT
cdr3_aa: CASRRAGGELFF

j_call: TRBJ2-2
d_call: TRBD1
v_call: TRBV7-8
clone_size: .
cdr3_nt: TGTGCCAGCAGCCCTCGGACAGGGGCGAACACCGGGGAGCTGTTTTTT
cdr3_aa: CASSPRTGANTGELFF

j_call: TRBJ1-6
d_call: .
v_call: TRBV30
clone_size: .
cdr3_nt: TGTGCCTGGAGAGGGGCCTATAATTCACCCCTCCACTTT
cdr3_aa: CAWRGAYNSPLHF

j_call: TRBJ2-1
d_call: TRBD1
v_call: TRBV30
clone_size: .
cdr3_nt: TGTGCCTGGAACTGGGACAGCAACAATGAGCAGTTCTTC
cdr3_aa: CAWNWDSNNEQFF

j_call: TRBJ1-3
d_call: .
v_call: TRBV20-1
clone_size: once
cdr3_nt: TGCAGTGCTAGTGACAGTGGAAACACCATATATTTT
cdr3_aa: CSASDSGNTIYF

j_call: TRBJ1-5
d_call: .
v_call: TRBV28
clone_size: .
cdr3_nt: TGTGCCAGCAGCTCAGACATCAATCAGCCCCAGCATTTT
cdr3_aa: CASSSDINQPQHF

j_call: TRBJ1-2
d_call: TRBD1
v_call: TRBV7-3
clone_size: .
cdr3_nt: TGTGCCAGCAGCCCAGGACAGGGAATTGGTGGCTACACCTTC
cdr3_aa: CASSPGQGIGGYTF

j_call: TRBJ1-4
d_call: .
v_call: TRBV7-6
clone_size: .
cdr3_nt: TGTGCCAGCAGCTTAGCGTCCAGGGCCCTTAATGAAAAACTGTTTTTT
cdr3_aa: CASSLASRALNEKLFF

j_call: TRBJ1-3
d_call: .
v_call: TRBV2
clone_size: .
cdr3_nt: TGTGCCAGCATGGGGCCGGCTACTGGAAACACCATATATTTT
cdr3_aa: CASMGPATGNTIYF

j_call: TRBJ1-4
d_call: .
v_call: TRBV5-4
clone_size: .
cdr3_nt: TGTGCCAGCAGCTATAGGGGTTCAGAAGAAAAACTGTTTTTT
cdr3_aa: CASSYRGSEEKLFF

j_call: TRBJ1-4
d_call: .
v_call: TRBV7-9
clone_size: .
cdr3_nt: TGTGCCAGCAGCTTAGATGGAGCCGCAACTAATGAAAAACTGTTTTTT
cdr3_aa: CASSLDGAATNEKLFF

j_call: TRBJ2-3
d_call: TRBD2
v_call: TRBV28
clone_size: few
cdr3_nt: TGTGCCGGGACTAGCGGAAATTCTAGCACAGATACGCAGTATTTT
cdr3_aa: CAGTSGNSSTDTQYF

j_call: TRBJ1-5
d_call: .
v_call: TRBV2
clone_size: .
cdr3_nt: TGTGCCAGCAGTGAGCAGCAGGGGCTGGAGCCCCAGCATTTT
cdr3_aa: CASSEQQGLEPQHF

j_call: TRBJ2-3
d_call: TRBD1
v_call: TRBV7-9
clone_size: .
cdr3_nt: TGTGCCAGCAGCCTGGGGGACAGTCCTAGCACAGATACGCAGTATTTT
cdr3_aa: CASSLGDSPSTDTQYF

j_call: TRBJ2-1
d_call: .
v_call: TRBV9
clone_size: .
cdr3_nt: TGTGCCAGCAGCGTAGAGCAGCGCTTTAATGAGCAGTTCTTC
cdr3_aa: CASSVEQRFNEQFF

j_call: TRBJ2-1
d_call: TRBD2
v_call: TRBV27
clone_size: .
cdr3_nt: TGTGCCAGCAGTCTTGGACTAGCGGGGGGTTACAATGAGCAGTTCTTC
cdr3_aa: CASSLGLAGGYNEQFF

j_call: TRBJ2-2
d_call: .
v_call: TRBV11-3
clone_size: once
cdr3_nt: TGTGCCAGCAGCCCCGGAGGTTTGGTTTCGAACACCGGGGAGCTGTTTTTT
cdr3_aa: CASSPGGLVSNTGELFF

j_call: TRBJ2-2
d_call: .
v_call: TRBV5-1
clone_size: .
cdr3_nt: TGCGCCAGCAGCTTGATGCCGGGGAACACCGGGGAGCTGTTTTTT
cdr3_aa: CASSLMPGNTGELFF

j_call: TRBJ2-7
d_call: .
v_call: TRBV25-1
clone_size: .
cdr3_nt: TGTGCCAGCAGTGAATCCCCCCTCAGGGGGGTTGACTACGAGCAGTACTTC
cdr3_aa: CASSESPLRGVDYEQYF

j_call: TRBJ1-2
d_call: .
v_call: TRBV29-1
clone_size: .
cdr3_nt: TGCAGCGTCCGATTCAGGGTTAGCTATGGCTACACCTTC
cdr3_aa: CSVRFRVSYGYTF

j_call: TRBJ2-5
d_call: TRBD1
v_call: TRBV3-1/TRBV3-2
clone_size: .
cdr3_nt: TGTGCCAGCAGAATCAGGGGGTCGGAGACCCAGTACTTC
cdr3_aa: CASRIRGSETQYF

j_call: TRBJ2-7
d_call: .
v_call: TRBV28
clone_size: .
cdr3_nt: TGTGCCAGCAGTACAGGGTTCCTCGACGAGCAGTACTTC
cdr3_aa: CASSTGFLDEQYF

j_call: TRBJ1-6
d_call: .
v_call: TRBV6-2/TRBV6-3
clone_size: .
cdr3_nt: TGTGCCAGCAGTTATGTGGCCGATAATTCACCCCTCCACTTT
cdr3_aa: CASSYVADNSPLHF

j_call: TRBJ1-2
d_call: TRBD1
v_call: TRBV5-4
clone_size: .
cdr3_nt: TGTGCCAGCAGCACCTCGGGACAGACGATCTATGGCTACACCTTC
cdr3_aa: CASSTSGQTIYGYTF

j_call: TRBJ2-5
d_call: TRBD2
v_call: TRBV11-1
clone_size: few
cdr3_nt: TGTGCCAGCAGCAAAGGAGCGGGAGAGATGCTGGAGACCCAGTACTTC
cdr3_aa: CASSKGAGEMLETQYF

j_call: TRBJ1-1
d_call: .
v_call: TRBV6-6
clone_size: .
cdr3_nt: TGTGCCAGCAGTTACTTTAACGCAGGGCAAGAAGCTTTCTTT
cdr3_aa: CASSYFNAGQEAFF

j_call: TRBJ1-5
d_call: .
v_call: TRBV9
clone_size: .
cdr3_nt: TGTGCCAGCAGCGTCGGGGATAATCAGCCCCAGCATTTT
cdr3_aa: CASSVGDNQPQHF

j_call: TRBJ1-1
d_call: TRBD1
v_call: TRBV9
clone_size: .
cdr3_nt: TGTGCCAGCAGCGTAGAATCCAGGGGGTTTAGTGAAGCTTTCTTT
cdr3_aa: CASSVESRGFSEAFF

j_call: TRBJ2-1
d_call: TRBD2
v_call: TRBV2
clone_size: .
cdr3_nt: TGTGCCAGCAGTTGGCGGGAGAGTAGCTACAATGAGCAGTTCTTC
cdr3_aa: CASSWRESSYNEQFF

j_call: TRBJ1-3
d_call: TRBD1
v_call: TRBV27
clone_size: .
cdr3_nt: TGTGCCAGCAGATCGGACAGGCCTCTCTCTGGAAACACCATATATTTT
cdr3_aa: CASRSDRPLSGNTIYF

j_call: TRBJ2-7
d_call: .
v_call: TRBV7-9
clone_size: .
cdr3_nt: TGTGCCAGCAGCGCCAACCGACAGTTTGCGGACGAGCAGTACTTC
cdr3_aa: CASSANRQFADEQYF

j_call: TRBJ2-3
d_call: TRBD1
v_call: TRBV6-6
clone_size: .
cdr3_nt: TGTGCCAGCAGTCCCGACAGGGGGCGCTTCACAGATACGCAGTATTTT
cdr3_aa: CASSPDRGRFTDTQYF

j_call: TRBJ1-1
d_call: .
v_call: TRBV19
clone_size: .
cdr3_nt: TGTGCCAGTAGTATGGCGGGGCGGGCTTTCTTT
cdr3_aa: CASSMAGRAFF

j_call: TRBJ1-1
d_call: .
v_call: TRBV11-2
clone_size: once
cdr3_nt: TGTGCCAGCAGCTTACAGGGCACTGAAGCTTTCTTT
cdr3_aa: CASSLQGTEAFF

j_call: TRBJ2-1
d_call: .
v_call: TRBV12-5
clone_size: .
cdr3_nt: TGTGCTAGTGGTTTGGCGGGCGGGGAGTGGCAGTTCTTC
cdr3_aa: CASGLAGGEWQFF

j_call: TRBJ2-7
d_call: .
v_call: TRBV19
clone_size: .
cdr3_nt: TGTGCCAGTAGTACGGACAGCTACGAGCAGTACTTC
cdr3_aa: CASSTDSYEQYF

j_call: TRBJ1-5
d_call: .
v_call: TRBV7-2
clone_size: .
cdr3_nt: TGTGCCAGCAGTCCCGTCAGGGTGGCTCAGCCCCAGCATTTT
cdr3_aa: CASSPVRVAQPQHF

j_call: TRBJ2-7
d_call: .
v_call: TRBV12-3/TRBV12-4
clone_size: .
cdr3_nt: TGTGCCAGCAGTCGGGACTTCTCCTACGAGCAGTACTTC
cdr3_aa: CASSRDFSYEQYF

j_call: TRBJ2-2
d_call: .
v_call: TRBV30
clone_size: .
cdr3_nt: TGTGCCTGGAGTGTCGGCGGAACGAACACCGGGGAGCTGTTTTTT
cdr3_aa: CAWSVGGTNTGELFF

j_call: TRBJ1-5
d_call: TRBD1
v_call: TRBV29-1
clone_size: .
cdr3_nt: TGCAGCGTGTCGACAGGGGGCAGACAGCCCCAGCATTTT
cdr3_aa: CSVSTGGRQPQHF

j_call: TRBJ1-1
d_call: .
v_call: TRBV30
clone_size: .
cdr3_nt: TGTGCCTGGAGTGTTGGGCCCGGGATAACTGAAGCTTTCTTT
cdr3_aa: CAWSVGPGITEAFF

j_call: TRBJ2-2
d_call: TRBD1
v_call: TRBV7-9
clone_size: once
cdr3_nt: TGTGCCAGCAGCTTGAGGACAGGGTTAGTCACCGGGGAGCTGTTTTTT
cdr3_aa: CASSLRTGLVTGELFF

j_call: TRBJ2-7
d_call: .
v_call: TRBV5-1
clone_size: once
cdr3_nt: TGCGCCAGCAGCTTGGCCGACGAGACAGACTCCTACGAGCAGTACTTC
cdr3_aa: CASSLADETDSYEQYF

j_call: TRBJ2-7
d_call: .
v_call: TRBV5-1
clone_size: .
cdr3_nt: TGCGCCAGCAGCTTGGCCGCGGCCAGGGTCTACGAGCAGTACTTC
cdr3_aa: CASSLAAARVYEQYF

j_call: TRBJ1-3
d_call: TRBD1
v_call: TRBV7-8
clone_size: .
cdr3_nt: TGTGCCAGCAGCCTTACAGGGGGCCCATCTGGAAACACCATATATTTT
cdr3_aa: CASSLTGGPSGNTIYF

j_call: TRBJ1-1
d_call: TRBD1
v_call: TRBV24-1
clone_size: .
cdr3_nt: TGTGCCACCAGTGATTCGCGGACAGGGGTCATTGAAGCTTTCTTT
cdr3_aa: CATSDSRTGVIEAFF

j_call: TRBJ1-4
d_call: .
v_call: TRBV15
clone_size: .
cdr3_nt: TGTGCCACCAGCGGTGGAGGGGTGGAGAGGACTAATGAAAAACTGTTTTTT
cdr3_aa: CATSGGGVERTNEKLFF

j_call: TRBJ2-5
d_call: .
v_call: TRBV5-6
clone_size: .
cdr3_nt: TGTGCCAGCCTAGCCAATAATTTCCCACAAGAGACCCAGTACTTC
cdr3_aa: CASLANNFPQETQYF